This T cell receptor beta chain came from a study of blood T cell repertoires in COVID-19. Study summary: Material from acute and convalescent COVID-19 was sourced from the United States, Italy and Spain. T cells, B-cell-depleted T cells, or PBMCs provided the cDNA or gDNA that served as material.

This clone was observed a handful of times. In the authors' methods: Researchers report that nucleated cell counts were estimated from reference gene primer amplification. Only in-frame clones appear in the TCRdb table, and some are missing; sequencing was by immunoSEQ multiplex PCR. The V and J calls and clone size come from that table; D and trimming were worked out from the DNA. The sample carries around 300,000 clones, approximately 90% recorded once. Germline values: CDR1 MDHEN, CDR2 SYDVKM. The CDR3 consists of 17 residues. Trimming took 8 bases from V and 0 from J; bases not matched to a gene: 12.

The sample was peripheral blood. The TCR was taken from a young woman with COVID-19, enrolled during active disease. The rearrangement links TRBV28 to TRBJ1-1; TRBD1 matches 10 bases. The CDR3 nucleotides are TGTGCCAGCGGAACTCGGGACAGGGGCCTCATGAACACTGAAGCTTTCTTT. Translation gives CASGTRDRGLMNTEAFF.